This TCR beta chain was recovered during a study of T cells in Graves' hyperthyroidism and ophthalmopathy. This CDR3 is built from 15 residues. Losses at the gene ends were 0 bases for V and 5 bases for J; bases not matched to a gene: 7. Germline V gene sequence: CDR1 SGHTA, CDR2 FQGNSA. Amplified TCR beta CDR3 regions derived from RNA transcripts. RT-PCR in the first round (using the HTBI primer set) targeted the TCR CDR3. Using its own MiXCR run on the multiplex PCR reads, TCRdb lists one record per CDR3 protein. Here the sample spans around 380,000 distinct CDR3 sequences, 13% being singletons. This clonotype was seen repeatedly, ten times or more. Fresh 10 ml peripheral blood yielded PBMCs.

This chain joins TRBV7-2 and TRBJ2-7; 7 bases line up with TRBD1. This TCR was sampled from a man aged 25-45 years with Graves' hyperthyroidism that later progressed to Graves' ophthalmopathy. The specimen was blood. The CDR3 reads CASSLADRYTDEQYF. In DNA, the CDR3 is TGTGCCAGCAGCTTAGCGGACAGGTATACGGACGAGCAGTACTTC.